These 27 T cell receptor beta chains originate from one sample sequenced in a study of spatial heterogeneity in lung cancer. As for time point: sample taken at primary tumor resection. TCRdb reprocessed the 5' RACE reads via MiXCR and lists one record per CDR3 protein. This table has about 15,000 distinct CDR3 sequences, roughly 3.9% appearing once. The sequences come from normal lung tissue next to the tumor, collected at surgery. These receptors were taken from a male donor with early-stage non-small cell lung cancer.

This clonotype showed up many times. This beta chain is an off-target read within a library intended for alpha chains, so its frequency means little. The CDR3 reads CATSDRPGPRDEQYF. The CDR3 nucleotides read TGTGCCACCAGTGACCGACCGGGCCCTAGGGACGAGCAGTACTTC. This chain connects TRBV24-1 to TRBJ2-7; D is unresolved. Germline CDR1 and CDR2: KGHDR and SFDVKD. The V end was cut by 4 bases, the J end by 5 bases, with 17 bases between. The CDR3 runs 15 residues.

This clonotype occurred many times. This beta chain represents an off-target read in a library built for alpha chains; its size is of limited meaning. This sequence joins TRBV9 and TRBJ2-1; D is perhaps TRBD1 or TRBD2 (6 bases each). From germline, CDR1 is SGDLS and CDR2 YYNGEE. This CDR3 is 15 amino acids long. V lost 4 bases and J 7 bases, leaving 18 bases between the germline ends. CDR3 coding DNA: TGTGCCAGCAGCCCCCAAACGGGGGCTAGAAATGAGCAGTTCTTC. This sequence encodes CASSPQTGARNEQFF.

This clonotype was seen many times. The library was prepared for alpha chains; this beta chain is a stray read, so its frequency means little. This chain uses TRBV7-2 with TRBJ1-1; the match to TRBD1 covers 9 bases. This CDR3 is built from 13 residues. Germline V gene data show CDR1 as SGHTA and CDR2 as FQGNSA. The trim removed 5 bases at V and 8 bases at J, leaving 6 bases unmatched. The CDR3 DNA sequence: TGTGCCAGCAGCCCACAGGGGGCCCCAGAAGCTTTCTTT. It encodes CASSPQGAPEAFF.

This clonotype was seen at least ten times. Within a library made for alpha chains, this beta chain is off target, and its count is uninformative. J is TRBJ2-3 and V is TRBV14, with 8 nucleotides matching TRBD2. Germline V lookup: CDR1 SGHDN, CDR2 FVKESK. V lost 5 bases and J lost 2; bases outside the gene matches: 9. This CDR3 is built from 16 residues. CDR3 nucleotides: TGTGCCAGCAGCAAGCGCCGGGGGGGCCCCACAGATACGCAGTATTTT. Protein sequence: CASSKRRGGPTDTQYF. The whole variable domain, filled in from reference TRBV14 and TRBJ2-3, reads EAGVTQFPSHSVIEKGQTVTLRCDPISGHDNLYWYRRVMGKEIKFLLHFVKESKQDESGMPNNRFLAERTGGTYSTLKVQPAELEDSGVYFCASSKRRGGPTDTQYFGPGTRLTVL.

This clonotype was detected ten times or more. In a library made to pick up alpha chains, this beta chain is a stray read with a size that means little. V and J are TRBV12-3 or TRBV12-4 and TRBJ1-1; TRBD1 is a possible D gene (6 bases). Trimming pared 1 base from V and 4 bases from J, leaving 13 bases between. There are 15 residues in the CDR3. The CDR3 region is CASSLEGGLGTEAFF. The CDR3 DNA sequence: TGTGCCAGCAGTTTAGAGGGGGGGCTGGGCACTGAAGCTTTCTTT.

In its sample, this clonotype was seen many times. A library prepared for alpha chains yielded this beta chain as an off-target read; its size is of little meaning. The chain carries TRBV6-2 or TRBV6-3 and TRBJ2-1; no firm D call. The CDR3 is 13 residues long. Trimming removed 0 bases from V and 4 bases from J, with 4 bases in between. The germline V gene encodes CDR1 MNHEY and CDR2 SVGEGT. The CDR3 DNA sequence: TGTGCCAGCAGTTACTCAGGGTACAATGAGCAGTTCTTC. It encodes CASSYSGYNEQFF.

This clonotype was picked up many times. This beta chain was picked up by a library intended for alpha chains and is off target, so its count carries little meaning. The chain couples TRBV7-2 to TRBJ2-4; the match to TRBD1 covers 9 bases. The CDR3 contains 17 residues. Germline values: CDR1 SGHTA, CDR2 FQGNSA. V dropped 5 bases and J dropped 0; count of bases not matched to a gene: 8. CDR3: CASSLRTGDLAKNIQYF. CDR3 bases: TGTGCCAGCAGCCTACGGACAGGGGATTTAGCCAAAAACATTCAGTACTTC.

Ten or more counts support this clonotype. Within a library made for alpha chains, this beta chain is off target, and its count is uninformative. The chain is built from TRBV12-3 or TRBV12-4 and TRBJ2-1; 7 bases map to TRBD1. The CDR3 spans 14 residues. V lost 5 bases and J lost 3; bases outside the gene matches: 4. The CDR3 sequence is CASSPGTVYNEQFF. Here the CDR3 DNA reads TGTGCCAGCAGTCCCGGGACAGTCTACAATGAGCAGTTCTTC.

This clonotype has a count of ten or more. As an off-target read in a library built for alpha chains, this beta chain has a frequency of little significance. The chain is built from TRBV12-3 or TRBV12-4 and TRBJ2-3; perhaps D is TRBD1 or TRBD2 (5 bases each). Between the trimmed V and J ends, which lost 5 bases and 7 bases, there was a span of 16 bases. CDR3 length equals 14 residues. CDR3 protein: CASSRTPRGHTQYF. As DNA, the CDR3 is TGTGCCAGCAGTCGGACTCCACGGGGCCATACGCAGTATTTT.

This clonotype was seen many times. This beta chain turned up in a library designed for alpha chains; as an off-target read, its abundance says little. The chain couples TRBV3-1 to TRBJ2-7; 14 bases match TRBD2. This CDR3 region has 16 residues. Germline values: CDR1 LGHDT, CDR2 YNNKEL (reference sequence). Trimming removed 5 bases from V and 4 bases from J; junction bases left unmatched: 7. CDR3 DNA sequence: TGTGCCAGCAGCATAGGACTAGCGGGAGGACCTTACGAGCAGTACTTC. Protein sequence: CASSIGLAGGPYEQYF.

This clonotype is medium-sized (0.01 to 0.1%) in the sample. As an off-target read in a library built for alpha chains, this beta chain has a frequency of little significance. V and J are TRBV20-1 and TRBJ2-1, with TRBD2 as a possible D gene (5 bases). Deletions cut 0 bases from V and 0 bases from J, with 18 bases between. The CDR3 loop spans 18 amino acids. Germline V gives CDR1 DFQATT, CDR2 SNEGSKA (reference sequence). Here the CDR3 DNA reads TGCAGTGCTAGAGATGAGACTAAGGGAGTTGTCTCCTACAATGAGCAGTTCTTC. It specifies CSARDETKGVVSYNEQFF.

This clonotype appeared many times. A library prepared for alpha chains yielded this beta chain as an off-target read; its size is of little meaning. The rearrangement joins TRBV12-5 to TRBJ2-3; no reliable D call. In germline, CDR1 is LGHNT, CDR2 FRNRAP. V was shortened by 7 bases and J by 14 bases, with 7 bases between the two germline ends. This CDR3 contains 8 residues. This CDR3 is CASVMAYF. CDR3 coding DNA: TGTGCTAGTGTTATGGCGTATTTT.

This clonotype appeared a few times. Because the library targeted alpha chains, this beta chain is an off-target read whose size means little. V and J are TRBV7-2 and TRBJ2-6; possible D gene TRBD2, 5 bases. The CDR3 loop spans 16 amino acids. The V end was cut by 1 base, the J end by 0 bases, with 7 bases between. Germline V CDR1 and CDR2: SGHTA, FQGNSA. The CDR3 loop reads CASSLGRSSGANVLTF. DNA of the CDR3: TGTGCCAGCAGCTTAGGGAGGAGCTCTGGGGCCAACGTCCTGACTTTC.

The table lists this clonotype with many counts. The library was designed around alpha chains, so this beta chain is a stray read whose abundance carries little weight. The rearrangement links TRBV19 to TRBJ2-7, with 7 nucleotides matching TRBD1. V lost 5 bases and J lost 5; bases outside the gene matches: 12. Germline V gene lookup returns CDR1 LNHDA and CDR2 SQIVND (reference sequence). This CDR3 is 15 amino acids long. This chain's CDR3 is CASSPRTGQLNEQYF. CDR3 nucleotide sequence: TGTGCCAGTAGTCCCCGGACAGGACAATTGAACGAGCAGTACTTC.

This clonotype was counted ten times or more. The size of this beta chain means little, since it is a stray read in a library made for alpha chains. This chain joins TRBV20-1 and TRBJ1-1; D call uncertain. V shed 1 base and J shed 4 bases, with 13 bases lying between them. Germline V CDR1 and CDR2: DFQATT, SNEGSKA (reference sequence). The CDR3 has 14 residues. CDR3 sequence: CSARGDSLGTEAFF. In DNA, the CDR3 is TGCAGTGCTAGAGGGGATTCTCTGGGCACTGAAGCTTTCTTT.

This clonotype was observed at least ten times. This beta chain is off target for a library built for alpha chains, so its abundance means little. The rearrangement joins TRBV7-9 to TRBJ2-7; a weak D match, TRBD2 (5 bases). The V end lost 1 base, the J end lost 5 bases, and 15 bases lay between the germline ends. Germline CDR1 and CDR2: SEHNR and FQNEAQ (reference sequence). The CDR3 extends over 15 amino acids. This chain's CDR3 is CASSLGSLAANEQYF. CDR3 nucleotides: TGTGCCAGCAGCTTAGGGAGTCTAGCCGCCAACGAGCAGTACTTC.

This clonotype came up many times. Within a library made for alpha chains, this beta chain is off target, and its count is uninformative. V usage is TRBV12-3 or TRBV12-4 and J usage is TRBJ2-5; no clear D. This CDR3 region has 14 residues. V lost 2 bases and J lost 4, with 11 bases in between. CDR3 residues: CASSLFAGSETQYF. CDR3 in DNA: TGTGCCAGCAGTTTATTCGCTGGGTCAGAGACCCAGTACTTC.

In its sample, this clonotype was seen many times. The library was prepared for alpha chains; this beta chain is a stray read, so its frequency means little. CDR3 amino acids: CSVDVGTGMTQYF. CDR3 in DNA: TGCAGCGTCGACGTAGGGACAGGCATGACCCAGTACTTC. V gene TRBV29-1 combines with J gene TRBJ2-5; 8 bases agree with TRBD1. Trimming removed 6 bases from V and 7 bases from J; junction bases left unmatched: 10. Germline-derived CDR1 and CDR2 are SQVTM and ANQGSEA. The CDR3 totals 13 residues.

This clonotype was counted many times. Because this beta chain is a stray read in a library intended to capture alpha chains, its abundance should not be given much weight. V usage is TRBV6-1 and J usage is TRBJ1-2; D is perhaps TRBD1 (6 bases). Germline V CDR1 and CDR2: MNHNS, SASEGT. V lost 7 bases and J 3 bases, leaving 21 bases between the germline ends. CDR3 length: 16 amino acids. This CDR3 reads CASTTPGRGLYYGYTF. The CDR3 coding sequence is TGTGCCAGCACCACCCCGGGCAGGGGATTATACTATGGCTACACCTTC.

At least ten counts were recorded for this clonotype. As an off-target read in a library built for alpha chains, this beta chain has a frequency of little significance. The gene calls are TRBV2 and TRBJ1-6; maybe TRBD1 (5 bases). Germline CDR1 and CDR2: SNHLY and FYNNEI. This CDR3 is 18 amino acids long. V lost 1 base to trimming and J lost 2 bases, with 15 bases between them. DNA for the CDR3: TGTGCCAGCAGTGAAGAGGAAGGAGGGGTCACCTATAATTCACCCCTCCACTTT. The encoded protein is CASSEEEGGVTYNSPLHF.

This clonotype has at least ten counts. This beta chain was picked up by a library intended for alpha chains and is off target, so its count carries little meaning. The chain is built from TRBV28 and TRBJ1-6; tentative D call: TRBD1 (5 bases). The CDR3 is made up of 13 amino acids. Germline CDR1 reads MDHEN; CDR2 reads SYDVKM. V lost 10 bases and J 9 bases, leaving 16 bases between the germline ends. The CDR3 DNA sequence: TGTGCCACCCTCAGGGACCCGGCTTCACCCCTCCACTTT. It codes for CATLRDPASPLHF.

This clonotype rates as medium-sized. This beta chain came through as a stray read in a library set up for alpha chains, and its size says little. This sequence joins TRBV6-2 or TRBV6-3 and TRBJ1-2; D unresolved. V was cut by 8 bases and J by 2 bases, with 12 bases left in between. Germline CDR1 is MNHEY and CDR2 is SVGEGT. The CDR3 totals 13 residues. CDR3 protein: CASWTAVNYGYTF. CDR3 nucleotide sequence: TGTGCCAGCTGGACCGCCGTAAACTATGGCTACACCTTC.

At least ten counts were recorded for this clonotype. This beta chain is off target for a library built for alpha chains, so its abundance means little. The genes are TRBV12-3 or TRBV12-4 and TRBJ1-1; the D gene is possibly TRBD1 (5 bases). The CDR3 is 14 amino acids. Trimming took off 6 bases at V and 3 bases at J, with 14 bases between the two ends. The CDR3 bases are TGTGCCAGCAGCCGGGATCGGGGGTACACTGAAGCTTTCTTT. Translating gives CASSRDRGYTEAFF.

This clonotype is labeled medium-sized (0.01 to 0.1%). This beta chain is off target for a library built for alpha chains, so its abundance means little. The chain joins TRBV3-1 to TRBJ2-2; D is undetermined. Germline V gene sequence: CDR1 LGHDT, CDR2 YNNKEL (reference sequence). Trimming removed 5 bases at V and 2 bases at J, with 3 bases between. The CDR3 has 12 residues. Written as DNA, the CDR3 is TGTGCCAGCAGCTACAACACCGGGGAGCTGTTTTTT. This encodes CASSYNTGELFF.

This clonotype showed up many times. The library was built for alpha chains, so this beta chain is an off-target read and its size means little. V is TRBV12-3 or TRBV12-4 and J is TRBJ1-3; D is unclear. V was shortened by 8 bases and J by 0 bases, with 17 bases between the two germline ends. This CDR3 has 16 residues. The chain's CDR3 is CASWIRVPHSGNTIYF. CDR3 nucleotides: TGTGCCAGCTGGATTAGGGTTCCTCACTCTGGAAACACCATATATTTT.

This clonotype is medium-sized within its sample. Since it is a stray read in a library aimed at alpha chains, this beta chain has a size that is not meaningful. The genes are TRBV29-1 and TRBJ1-2; D is ambiguous. Germline CDR1 SQVTM, CDR2 ANQGSEA. The CDR3 contains 10 residues. V was shortened by 0 bases and J by 8 bases, with 4 bases between the two germline ends. CDR3 DNA sequence: TGCAGCGTTGAAGAGGGCGGCTACACCTTC. It yields the protein CSVEEGGYTF.

The sample holds many counts of this clonotype. This beta chain is an off-target read within a library intended for alpha chains, so its frequency means little. The genes are TRBV29-1 and TRBJ2-7, with D maybe TRBD2 (5 bases). Germline CDR1 SQVTM, CDR2 ANQGSEA. This CDR3 has 12 amino acids. V dropped 6 bases and J dropped 3 bases, with 12 bases sitting between them. The CDR3 loop reads CSVRLNSYEQYF. CDR3 coding DNA: TGCAGCGTAAGACTAAACAGCTACGAGCAGTACTTC.